The table lists the clone carrying this T cell receptor beta chain with a few counts. Its specificity is not known. These data come from a study of CD8 T cells in ankylosing spondylitis. Overall study results and limits: The study identified a TCR beta motif of roughly eight highly homologous variants that appeared characteristic of ankylosing spondylitis blood.

Germline lookup yields CDR1 SGHVS and CDR2 FQNEAQ. V dropped 2 bases and J dropped 2; count of bases not matched to a gene: 5. The CDR3 extends over 16 amino acids. In TCRdb, the 5' RACE reads were re-called with MiXCR into one record per CDR3 protein. This sample carries fewer than 250,000 distinct CDR3 sequences, roughly 10% of them seen once, and the ten largest clones take about 3%. The receptor was isolated from a male donor with ankylosing spondylitis or in good health (not recorded which). Sequencing was done on a sample of blood, either unsorted or a sorted T cell fraction (not recorded which). V usage is TRBV7-8 and J usage is TRBJ2-1; 8 bases match TRBD2. The CDR3 here is CASSLSGAGAYNEQFF. The CDR3 nucleotides read TGTGCCAGCAGCTTAAGTGGAGCGGGGGCCTACAATGAGCAGTTCTTC.